These 14 T cell receptor beta chains were sequenced from one sample in a study of T-cell memory formation after mild COVID-19. MiXCR, run by TCRdb on the 5' RACE reads, gives a single entry per CDR3 protein. Altogether fewer than 60,000 distinct CDR3 sequences are present, 27% being singletons, with the ten largest covering about 41%. The specimen sequenced was PBMCs or a T cell subset sorted from them (not recorded which). These receptors were taken from a man aged 18 to 29 who had mild COVID-19 (a few samples of this study predate the infection). Cell type and time point are not known.

This clonotype was picked up a small number of times. The chain carries TRBV4-3 and TRBJ2-2; maybe TRBD2 (5 bases). Germline-derived CDR1 and CDR2 are LGHNA and YSLEER. The germline V and J ends were trimmed by 0 bases and 7 bases, with 12 bases remaining between them. CDR3 length: 15 residues. The CDR3: CASSQERTRDGELFF. The CDR3 DNA follows: TGCGCCAGCAGCCAAGAGAGGACCCGGGACGGGGAGCTGTTTTTT.

The chain recombines TRBV6-4 with TRBJ2-2; D tentatively fits TRBD1 or TRBD2 (5 bases each). Germline V CDR1 and CDR2: MRHNA, SNTAGT. This CDR3 is built from 14 residues. Trimming pared 2 bases from V and 3 bases from J, leaving 7 bases between. The CDR3 here is CASSDRGDTGELFF. The CDR3 DNA reads TGTGCCAGCAGTGACAGGGGAGACACCGGGGAGCTGTTTTTT.

The V and J genes are TRBV5-4 and TRBJ2-5; D gene ambiguous. The CDR3 covers 13 residues. The germline V gene has CDR1 SGHNT and CDR2 YYREEE (reference sequence). V gave up 5 bases and J gave up 0 bases, with 8 bases separating them. The CDR3, as DNA: TGTGCCAGCAGTGGAGAGAACCAAGAGACCCAGTACTTC. It codes for CASSGENQETQYF.

The genes are TRBV6-2 or TRBV6-3 and TRBJ2-7; D is perhaps TRBD1 (6 bases). Trimming removed 5 bases at V and 1 base at J, with 21 bases between. The CDR3 runs to 17 residues. Germline loops: CDR1 MNHEY, CDR2 SVGEGT. CDR3 DNA: TGTGCCAGCAGTGAACCGGGACAAGGTTTTGCTTCCTACGAGCAGTACGTC. Amino acids: CASSEPGQGFASYEQYV.

The chain links TRBV15 to TRBJ2-1; TRBD2 aligns across 7 bases. This CDR3 is built from 16 residues. The germline V gene encodes CDR1 LNHNV and CDR2 YYDKDF (reference sequence). The ends lost 3 bases at V and 5 bases at J; junction bases unmatched: 10. CDR3 sequence: CATSRVRGVSDNEQFF. The CDR3 nucleotides read TGTGCCACCAGCAGGGTTCGGGGGGTATCCGACAATGAGCAGTTCTTC.

In nucleotides, the CDR3 is TGTGCCAGCAGCTTAGATTTATTCTACGAGCAGTACTTC. Its translation is CASSLDLFYEQYF. The chain uses TRBV7-8 and TRBJ2-7; D is uncertain. Germline lookup yields CDR1 SGHVS and CDR2 FQNEAQ. V was trimmed by 1 base and J by 3 bases, leaving 7 bases between them. CDR3 length equals 13 residues.

This clonotype was seen a handful of times. This chain links TRBV28 with TRBJ1-1; D may be TRBD1 (5 bases). Germline assignment: CDR1 MDHEN and CDR2 SYDVKM. The V end was cut by 3 bases, the J end by 1 base, with 9 bases between. CDR3 size: 14 residues. The CDR3 nucleotides read TGTGCCAGCAGTTTTCGGGGGGGGAACACTGAAGCTTTCTTT. Translating gives CASSFRGGNTEAFF.

The V and J genes are TRBV4-3 and TRBJ1-1; a weak D match, TRBD1 (5 bases). The germline CDR1 and CDR2 sequences are LGHNA and YSLEER. Trimming removed 0 bases from V and 5 bases from J, with 13 bases in between. The CDR3 contains 15 residues. CDR3 sequence reads: CASSQDRGAGTEAFF. As DNA, the CDR3 is TGCGCCAGCAGCCAAGATCGCGGGGCAGGGACTGAAGCTTTCTTT.

This clonotype was detected only a few times. The chain combines TRBV4-2 with TRBJ2-7, with D possibly being TRBD1 (5 bases). Per germline, CDR1 LGHNA and CDR2 YNFKEQ. The CDR3 is 18 residues long. Trimming took off 0 bases at V and 2 bases at J, with 20 bases between the two ends. In nucleotides, the CDR3 is TGTGCCAGCAGCCAAGATAGGGTAGGTCTGACAGCCACCTACGAGCAGTACTTC. Translating it yields CASSQDRVGLTATYEQYF.

The chain recombines TRBV11-2 with TRBJ1-6, with a weak D call TRBD1 (5 bases). CDR3 size: 15 residues. V was clipped by 0 bases and J by 8 bases, with 11 bases between them. Germline V CDR1 and CDR2: SGHAT, FQNNGV. The CDR3 sequence is CASSLEVGADSPLHF. CDR3 coding DNA: TGTGCCAGCAGCTTAGAAGTCGGGGCGGATTCACCCCTCCACTTT.

This clonotype has just a few counts. The chain employs TRBV12-3 or TRBV12-4 and TRBJ2-1; D is ambiguous. This CDR3 is 11 amino acids long. Trimming left V 4 bases short and J 10 bases short, with 8 bases between. This CDR3 reads CASSSTWEQFF. CDR3 nucleotides: TGTGCCAGCAGTTCCACTTGGGAGCAGTTCTTC.

The chain has TRBV12-3 or TRBV12-4 and TRBJ2-1; TRBD2 agrees at 12 bases. There are 16 residues in the CDR3. J lost 8 bases, V lost 2 bases, and 7 bases had no gene match. CDR3 region: CASSLRLAGGPDEQFF. The DNA of the CDR3 is TGTGCCAGCAGTTTAAGGCTAGCGGGAGGGCCGGATGAGCAGTTCTTC.

This clonotype was seen only a few times. This rearrangement joins TRBV20-1 to TRBJ1-2, with 7 bases lining up with TRBD1. This CDR3 comprises 15 residues. V trimming: 0 bases; J trimming: 8 bases; junction bases outside the gene matches: 12. Germline-derived CDR1 and CDR2 are DFQATT and SNEGSKA (reference sequence). The CDR3 sequence: CSARDWGGQEEGYTF. The CDR3, as DNA: TGCAGTGCTAGAGATTGGGGCGGACAGGAAGAGGGCTACACCTTC.

The CDR3 nucleotides are TGTGCCAGCAGTCTCGGGACTTCCTACGAGCAGTACGTC. This sequence encodes CASSLGTSYEQYV. The chain has TRBV6-2 or TRBV6-3 and TRBJ2-7, with D possibly being TRBD2 (6 bases). The CDR3 has 13 residues. Germline V lookup: CDR1 MNHEY, CDR2 SVGEGT. V was cut by 5 bases and J by 1 base, with 9 bases left in between.